Listed below are T cell receptor beta chains from one sample, sequenced in a study of vaccination and CD4 T cells after COVID-19. Via MiXCR, TCRdb re-called the PCR reads, giving one row per CDR3 protein. Here the sample spans about 12,000 distinct CDR3 sequences, 74% being singletons. Antigens of these TCRs are unknown. The sequences come from CD4+ T cells from blood, cultured in vitro, collected after SARS-CoV-2 vaccination. The receptors were sampled from a human donor who received a COVID-19 vaccine. CDR3s include the opening cysteine and the closing phenylalanine or tryptophan. D genes are given only for firm matches. The size of a clone is reported for some rows only, either as once, few or many, or as a class for expanded clones.

V,size,D,J,CDR3,DNA
TRBV20-1,-,-,TRBJ1-1,CSARDTGFGTEAFF,TGCAGTGCTAGAGATACAGGGTTCGGCACTGAAGCTTTCTTT
TRBV21-1,-,-,TRBJ2-2,CASSKDHGELFF,TGTGCCAGCAGCAAAGATCACGGGGAGCTGTTTTTT
TRBV30,-,-,TRBJ1-6,CAWPLGGSHNSPLHF,TGTGCCTGGCCTCTGGGGGGGTCCCATAATTCACCCCTCCACTTT
TRBV7-8,large,-,TRBJ2-3,CASSLVTGKSTDTQYF,TGTGCCAGCAGCTTAGTAACAGGGAAAAGCACAGATACGCAGTATTTT
TRBV19,once,TRBD2,TRBJ2-5,CASSIRGGEYQETQYF,TGTGCCAGTAGTATTCGCGGGGGGGAGTACCAAGAGACCCAGTACTTC
TRBV5-1,-,TRBD1,TRBJ1-1,CASSPRQGLDTEAFF,TGCGCCAGCAGCCCCCGACAGGGGCTAGACACTGAAGCTTTCTTT
TRBV19,medium-sized,-,TRBJ1-2,CASSPQFRHGYTF,TGTGCCAGTAGCCCTCAGTTTCGACATGGCTACACCTTC
TRBV6-2/TRBV6-3,few,-,TRBJ1-6,CASTYGEGNGNSPLHF,TGTGCCAGCACTTACGGCGAGGGGAACGGTAATTCACCCCTCCACTTT
TRBV7-8,few,TRBD2,TRBJ2-5,CASSLVSGGAETQYF,TGTGCCAGCAGCTTAGTTAGCGGGGGGGCAGAGACCCAGTACTTC
TRBV20-1,-,TRBD1,TRBJ2-2,CSARESGTDNTGELFF,TGCAGTGCTAGGGAGAGTGGGACAGACAACACCGGGGAGCTGTTTTTT
TRBV7-9,-,-,TRBJ2-3,CASSFGGPDTQYF,TGTGCCAGCAGCTTCGGGGGGCCAGATACGCAGTATTTT
TRBV25-1,-,-,TRBJ2-2,CASSDLFGELFF,TGTGCCAGCAGTGACTTGTTTGGGGAGCTGTTTTTT
TRBV24-1,few,-,TRBJ2-3,CATSDPGQTDTQYF,TGTGCCACCAGTGATCCCGGACAGACAGATACGCAGTATTTT
TRBV15,-,-,TRBJ1-4,CATSRDQRTTNEKLFF,TGTGCCACCAGCAGAGATCAACGAACAACTAATGAAAAACTGTTTTTT
TRBV6-1,-,TRBD1,TRBJ1-4,CASSDSIRQGSNEKLFF,TGTGCCAGCAGTGACTCCATCCGACAGGGGTCTAATGAAAAACTGTTTTTT
TRBV7-9,once,-,TRBJ1-2,CASSSRDNLYGYTF,TGTGCCAGCAGCTCCCGGGACAACTTATATGGCTACACCTTC
TRBV15,-,-,TRBJ2-7,CATSWDFESYEQYF,TGTGCCACCAGTTGGGACTTCGAGTCCTACGAGCAGTACTTC
TRBV12-3/TRBV12-4,-,-,TRBJ1-5,CASSLAPTGHSNQPQHF,TGTGCCAGCAGTTTAGCCCCGACAGGCCATAGCAATCAGCCCCAGCATTTT
TRBV6-1,-,-,TRBJ1-2,CASSEVVGGPLRRGYTF,TGTGCCAGCTCAGAGGTAGTTGGGGGACCCCTACGGCGTGGCTACACCTTC
TRBV19,-,-,TRBJ1-5,CASSIVGAGQPQHF,TGTGCCAGTAGTATCGTTGGGGCGGGACAGCCCCAGCATTTT
TRBV7-2,-,TRBD2,TRBJ2-3,CASSFRGGGARTDTQYF,TGTGCCAGCAGTTTCCGGGGCGGGGGGGCCCGCACAGATACGCAGTATTTT
TRBV12-5,-,-,TRBJ2-7,CASGLGVRGYEQYF,TGTGCTAGTGGTTTGGGAGTCAGGGGCTACGAGCAGTACTTC
TRBV12-3/TRBV12-4,-,-,TRBJ1-2,CASSPRENYGYTF,TGTGCCAGCAGTCCCCGGGAAAACTATGGCTACACCTTC
TRBV5-8,-,-,TRBJ2-2,CASSLAAGARAGELFF,TGTGCCAGCAGCTTGGCGGCAGGGGCAAGGGCCGGGGAGCTGTTTTTT
TRBV5-4,-,TRBD2,TRBJ2-3,CASSLVAGGEGDTQYF,TGTGCCAGCAGCTTGGTAGCGGGGGGAGAGGGAGATACGCAGTATTTT
TRBV19,-,-,TRBJ1-4,CASSIPGGATNEKLFF,TGTGCCAGTAGTATCCCCGGGGGAGCAACTAATGAAAAACTGTTTTTT
TRBV12-3/TRBV12-4,medium-sized,TRBD2,TRBJ2-2,CASSLLLGGRVRNGELFF,TGTGCCAGCAGTTTACTGCTTGGGGGGAGGGTTAGGAACGGGGAGCTGTTTTTT
TRBV2,-,TRBD2,TRBJ2-4,CASSGRGGAEFVAKNIQYF,TGTGCCAGCAGTGGCCGCGGGGGGGCGGAGTTTGTGGCCAAAAACATTCAGTACTTC
TRBV12-3/TRBV12-4,-,-,TRBJ1-6,CASSLGTVNSPLHF,TGTGCCAGCAGTTTAGGGACAGTTAATTCACCCCTCCACTTT
TRBV6-1,-,-,TRBJ2-2,CASKKGVWGVNTGELFF,TGTGCCAGCAAGAAGGGGGTGTGGGGGGTGAACACCGGGGAGCTGTTTTTT
TRBV2,-,-,TRBJ1-5,CASMDLGGQPQHF,TGTGCCAGCATGGATTTAGGCGGTCAGCCCCAGCATTTT
TRBV2,few,-,TRBJ1-2,CASSGGMANYGYTF,TGTGCCAGCAGCGGGGGAATGGCTAACTATGGCTACACCTTC
TRBV20-1,-,-,TRBJ1-1,CSALRPLNTEAFF,TGCAGTGCTCTTCGGCCCTTGAACACTGAAGCTTTCTTT
TRBV11-3,-,-,TRBJ1-2,CASSYSMYTRDGYTF,TGTGCCAGCAGCTATTCGATGTACACGAGGGATGGCTACACCTTC
TRBV5-4,-,-,TRBJ2-5,CASSLVRGAEQETQYF,TGTGCCAGCAGCTTGGTTCGGGGGGCGGAACAAGAGACCCAGTACTTC
TRBV6-1,once,-,TRBJ1-3,CASSEISRGSGNTIYF,TGTGCCAGCAGTGAAATCTCAAGGGGATCTGGAAACACCATATATTTT
TRBV6-5,-,-,TRBJ1-2,CASSYPSSEVGNYGYTF,TGTGCCAGCAGTTACCCCAGCTCTGAAGTAGGGAACTATGGCTACACCTTC
TRBV27,few,-,TRBJ1-2,CASSLTSGDIGYTF,TGTGCCAGCAGTTTAACGAGCGGCGACATCGGCTACACCTTC
TRBV6-1,-,-,TRBJ2-7,CASSPGSEQYF,TGTGCCAGCAGTCCTGGGAGCGAGCAGTACTTC
TRBV12-3/TRBV12-4,-,-,TRBJ2-2,CASRPAGTHTGELFF,TGTGCCAGCAGACCCGCAGGGACGCACACCGGGGAGCTGTTTTTT
TRBV7-2,-,-,TRBJ2-3,CASSFRGEPSTDTQYF,TGTGCCAGCAGCTTTAGGGGGGAACCTAGCACAGATACGCAGTATTTT
TRBV19,once,TRBD1,TRBJ1-5,CASSTYRGQGQPQHF,TGTGCCAGTAGTACGTACAGGGGGCAGGGTCAGCCCCAGCATTTT
TRBV5-1,-,TRBD2,TRBJ2-3,CASSLLAGRTDTQYF,TGCGCCAGCAGCTTGCTAGCGGGGCGCACAGATACGCAGTATTTT
TRBV6-2/TRBV6-3,once,TRBD1,TRBJ1-2,CASSPFDRGNGYTF,TGTGCCAGCAGTCCTTTCGACAGGGGTAATGGCTACACCTTC
TRBV20-1,-,-,TRBJ2-5,CSARVGGLETQYF,TGCAGTGCTAGAGTAGGGGGGCTTGAGACCCAGTACTTC
TRBV19,few,-,TRBJ2-5,CASSISRLSQETQYF,TGTGCCAGTAGTATATCCCGACTTAGCCAAGAGACCCAGTACTTC
TRBV6-5,-,-,TRBJ1-5,CASSYSSGWPQHF,TGTGCCAGCAGTTACTCGAGTGGGTGGCCCCAGCATTTT
TRBV28,-,-,TRBJ2-3,CASSSSRTGTDTQYF,TGTGCCAGCAGCTCATCCCGGACAGGCACAGATACGCAGTATTTT
TRBV6-1,few,-,TRBJ2-2,CASGGGGADTGELFF,TGTGCCAGCGGAGGGGGGGGCGCTGACACCGGGGAGCTGTTTTTT
TRBV25-1,-,-,TRBJ1-2,CASIGGGVGYTF,TGTGCCAGCATTGGGGGAGGGGTCGGCTACACCTTC
TRBV9,-,-,TRBJ2-7,CASSVGSSSYEQYF,TGTGCCAGCAGCGTAGGATCAAGCTCCTACGAGCAGTACTTC
TRBV20-1,few,-,TRBJ2-7,CSARPEIGAYEQYF,TGCAGTGCTAGACCCGAGATAGGAGCCTACGAGCAGTACTTC
TRBV19,-,TRBD1,TRBJ2-2,CASSMGWGQWMNTGELFF,TGTGCCAGTAGTATGGGGTGGGGACAGTGGATGAACACCGGGGAGCTGTTTTTT
TRBV12-3/TRBV12-4,-,-,TRBJ1-2,CASSPGRDAGYTF,TGTGCCAGCAGTCCGGGCCGAGACGCTGGCTACACCTTC
TRBV5-1,-,-,TRBJ1-1,CASSLNLQGSEAFF,TGCGCCAGCAGCTTGAACCTCCAGGGTTCTGAAGCTTTCTTT
TRBV10-3,few,-,TRBJ1-2,CATGDGNFYGYTF,TGTGCCACCGGGGACGGAAATTTCTATGGCTACACCTTC
TRBV7-2,-,TRBD2,TRBJ2-3,CASSRTTSGGNTDTQYF,TGTGCCAGCAGCCGGACAACTAGCGGGGGGAACACAGATACGCAGTATTTT